The next 11 T cell receptor beta chains were all read from a single sample in a study of blood T cell repertoires in COVID-19. Only in-frame clones appear in the TCRdb table, and some are missing; sequencing was by immunoSEQ multiplex PCR. The sample carries about 280,000 clones, 65% to 90% recorded once. The specimen was peripheral blood. The receptors derive from a middle-aged man with active or convalescent COVID-19.

The genes are TRBV19 and TRBJ2-3, with D possibly matching TRBD2 (6 bases). The CDR3 runs to 14 residues. The germline gives CDR1 LNHDA, CDR2 SQIVND (reference sequence). Trimming left V 4 bases short and J 2 bases short, with 10 bases between. The CDR3 nucleotides are TGTGCCAGTAGTAGCGGAGGGTTCACAGATACGCAGTATTTT. This gives the protein CASSSGGFTDTQYF.

The V gene is TRBV21-1, the J gene TRBJ1-3. TRBV21-1 is a listed pseudogene. The CDR3 has 15 amino acids. CDR3 nucleotide sequence: TGTGCCAGCAGCAAGCGATACTCCTCTGGAAACACCATATATTTT. Protein sequence: CASSKRYSSGNTIYF.

The rearrangement uses TRBV11-2 and TRBJ1-1; 7 bases align to TRBD1. The germline V gene encodes CDR1 SGHAT and CDR2 FQNNGV. The CDR3 runs to 15 residues. The V segment lost 3 bases and the J segment 4 bases; nucleotides outside the gene matches: 8. CDR3 sequence: CASSFGTALGTEAFF. The CDR3 coding sequence is TGTGCCAGCAGCTTTGGGACAGCGTTGGGCACTGAAGCTTTCTTT.

The chain carries TRBV28 and TRBJ2-1, with D tentatively TRBD1 (6 bases). V lost 6 bases, J lost 4 bases, and 19 bases lay in between. The length of the CDR3 is 16 residues. Germline V CDR1 and CDR2: MDHEN, SYDVKM. Here the CDR3 DNA reads TGTGCCAGCAGCTCAGGGGCCGGGGTCCTTTACAATGAGCAGTTCTTC. Encoded protein: CASSSGAGVLYNEQFF.

This clone turned up a few times. The V call is TRBV27, the J call TRBJ2-7, with TRBD2 identical over 8 bases. After removal of 5 bases from V and 2 bases from J, the junction contained 5 bases not matched to a gene. The CDR3 loop spans 14 amino acids. CDR1 is MNHEY, CDR2 SMNVEV, per germline (reference sequence). Written as DNA, the CDR3 is TGTGCCAGCAGTGATACTAGCGGAGCCTACGAGCAGTACTTC. Encoded protein: CASSDTSGAYEQYF.

The chain couples TRBV3-1 (or the pseudogene TRBV3-2) to TRBJ2-7; weak D call: TRBD1 (6 bases). The CDR3 extends over 13 amino acids. Germline-derived CDR1 and CDR2 are LGHDT and YNNKEL (reference sequence). V was clipped by 5 bases and J by 7 bases, with 15 bases between them. CDR3 loop: CASSSGQPGEQYF. The CDR3 nucleotides read TGTGCCAGCAGCTCAGGACAGCCGGGGGAGCAGTACTTC.

The chain joins TRBV19 to TRBJ1-2; maybe TRBD1 (6 bases). The germline V and J ends were trimmed by 4 bases and 4 bases, with 16 bases remaining between them. Germline V gene data show CDR1 as LNHDA and CDR2 as SQIVND (reference sequence). This CDR3 comprises 15 residues. CDR3 amino acids: CASSTSGQTIYGYTF. The CDR3, as DNA: TGTGCCAGTAGTACTTCGGGACAAACGATCTATGGCTACACCTTC.

This clone was recorded once. CDR3 region: CASSLRFGVGGQGHEAFF. CDR3 coding DNA: TGTGCCAGCAGCTTGAGGTTCGGTGTGGGCGGACAGGGCCATGAAGCTTTCTTT. J is TRBJ1-1 and V is TRBV5-5, with 8 bases identical to TRBD1. Germline V gene sequence: CDR1 SGHKS, CDR2 YYEKEE (reference sequence). The J segment lost 7 bases and the V segment lost 1 base, leaving 18 bases of the junction unmatched. The CDR3 totals 18 residues.

This sequence joins TRBV20-1 and TRBJ1-5, with TRBD1 as a possible D gene (6 bases). Trimming shortened V by 3 bases and J by 8 bases, and 14 bases separated the two germline ends. There are 13 residues in the CDR3. The V gene's germline CDR1 is DFQATT and CDR2 SNEGSKA (reference sequence). In nucleotides, the CDR3 is TGCAGTGCTAGTACGGACAGAATTGAGCCCCAGCATTTT. Encoded protein: CSASTDRIEPQHF.

The rearrangement uses TRBV6-5 and TRBJ2-7, with a weak D call TRBD1 (6 bases). This CDR3 region has 15 residues. Trimming stripped 2 bases from V and 6 bases from J, with 17 bases between. Germline values: CDR1 MNHEY, CDR2 SVGAGI. This CDR3 is CASSYPGSRGGEQYF. The CDR3 DNA sequence: TGTGCCAGCAGTTACCCCGGATCGAGAGGGGGCGAGCAGTACTTC.

The genes are TRBV4-1 and TRBJ2-3; 7 nucleotides agree with TRBD2. Germline assignment: CDR1 MGHRA and CDR2 YSYEKL. J was trimmed by 4 bases and V by 8 bases; bases with no gene match: 6. The CDR3 is 13 amino acids. The CDR3 DNA is TGCGCCAGCCGCTCTGGGGGGGCAGATACGCAGTATTTT. As protein: CASRSGGADTQYF.